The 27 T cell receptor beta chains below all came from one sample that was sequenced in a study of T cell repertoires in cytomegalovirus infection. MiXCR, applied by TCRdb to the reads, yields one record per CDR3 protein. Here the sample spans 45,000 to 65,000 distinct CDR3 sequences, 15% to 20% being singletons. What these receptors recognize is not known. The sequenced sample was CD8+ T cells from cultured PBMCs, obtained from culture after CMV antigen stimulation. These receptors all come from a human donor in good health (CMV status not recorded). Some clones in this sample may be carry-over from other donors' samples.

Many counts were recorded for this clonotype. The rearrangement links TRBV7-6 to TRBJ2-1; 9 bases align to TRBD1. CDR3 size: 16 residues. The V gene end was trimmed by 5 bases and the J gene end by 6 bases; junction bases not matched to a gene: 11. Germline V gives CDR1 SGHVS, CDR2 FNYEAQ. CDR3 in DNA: TGTGCCAGCAGCCCGCGGACAGGGGAAGCAGTCAATGAGCAGTTCTTC. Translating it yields CASSPRTGEAVNEQFF.

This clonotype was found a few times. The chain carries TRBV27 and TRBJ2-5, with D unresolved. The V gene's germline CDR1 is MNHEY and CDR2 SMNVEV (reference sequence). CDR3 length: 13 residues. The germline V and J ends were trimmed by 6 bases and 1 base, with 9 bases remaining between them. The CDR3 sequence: CASRRGFQETQYF. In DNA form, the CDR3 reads TGTGCCAGCAGAAGAGGCTTCCAAGAGACCCAGTACTTC.

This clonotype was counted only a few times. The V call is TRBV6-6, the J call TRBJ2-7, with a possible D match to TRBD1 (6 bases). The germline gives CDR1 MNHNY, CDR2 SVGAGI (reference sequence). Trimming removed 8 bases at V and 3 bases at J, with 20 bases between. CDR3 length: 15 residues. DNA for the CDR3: TGTGCCAGCGGCATTCTCGCAATCAGGGGCTACGAGCAGTACTTC. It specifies CASGILAIRGYEQYF.

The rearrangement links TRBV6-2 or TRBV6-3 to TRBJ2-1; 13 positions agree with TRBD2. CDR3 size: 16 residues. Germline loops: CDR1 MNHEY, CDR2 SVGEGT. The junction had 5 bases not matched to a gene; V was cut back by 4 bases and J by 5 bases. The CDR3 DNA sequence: TGTGCCAGCAGTTTCTCCGGGACTAGCGGGGACAATGAGCAGTTCTTC. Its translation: CASSFSGTSGDNEQFF.

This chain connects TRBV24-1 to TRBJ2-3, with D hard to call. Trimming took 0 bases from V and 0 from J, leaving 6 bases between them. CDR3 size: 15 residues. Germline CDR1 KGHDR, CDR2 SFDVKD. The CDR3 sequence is CATSDLGRSTDTQYF. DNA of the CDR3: TGTGCCACCAGTGATTTGGGCAGAAGCACAGATACGCAGTATTTT.

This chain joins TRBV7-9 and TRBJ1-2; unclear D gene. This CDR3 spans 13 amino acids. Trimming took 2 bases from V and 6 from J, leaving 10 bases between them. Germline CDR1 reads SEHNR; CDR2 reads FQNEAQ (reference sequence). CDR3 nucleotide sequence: TGTGCCAGCAGCTTAATGAATTCAAATGGCTACACCTTC. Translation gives CASSLMNSNGYTF.

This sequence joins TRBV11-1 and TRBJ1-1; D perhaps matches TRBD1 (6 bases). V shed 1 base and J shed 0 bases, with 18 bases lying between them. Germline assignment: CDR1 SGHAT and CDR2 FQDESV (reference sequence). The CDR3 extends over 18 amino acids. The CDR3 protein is CASSLVWQGMTMNTEAFF. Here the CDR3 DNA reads TGTGCCAGCAGCTTAGTCTGGCAGGGGATGACGATGAACACTGAAGCTTTCTTT. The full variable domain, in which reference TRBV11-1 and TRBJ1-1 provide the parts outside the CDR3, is EAEVAQSPRYKITEKSQAVAFWCDPISGHATLYWYRQILGQGPELLVQFQDESVVDDSQLPKDRFSAERLKGVDSTLKIQPAELGDSAMYLCASSLVWQGMTMNTEAFFGQGTRLTVV.

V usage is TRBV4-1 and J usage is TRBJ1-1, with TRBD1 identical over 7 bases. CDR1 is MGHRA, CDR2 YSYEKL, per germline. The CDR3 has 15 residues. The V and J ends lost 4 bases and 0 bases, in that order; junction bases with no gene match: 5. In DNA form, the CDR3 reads TGCGCCAGCAGCCGGGGACAGCTCATGAACACTGAAGCTTTCTTT. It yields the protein CASSRGQLMNTEAFF.

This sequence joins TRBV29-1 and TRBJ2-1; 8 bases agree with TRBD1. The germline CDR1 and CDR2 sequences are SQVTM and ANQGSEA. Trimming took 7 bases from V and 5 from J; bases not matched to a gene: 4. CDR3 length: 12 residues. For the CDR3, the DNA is TGCAGCGCGGGACAGGTGAACAATGAGCAGTTCTTC. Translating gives CSAGQVNNEQFF.

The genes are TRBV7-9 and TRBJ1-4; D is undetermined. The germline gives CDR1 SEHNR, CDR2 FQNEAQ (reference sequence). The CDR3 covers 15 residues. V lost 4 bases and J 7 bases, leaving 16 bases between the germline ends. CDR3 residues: CASSSLDPPGEKLFF. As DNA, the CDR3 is TGTGCCAGCAGCTCCCTCGATCCCCCAGGTGAAAAACTGTTTTTT. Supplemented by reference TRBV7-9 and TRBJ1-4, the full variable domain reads DTGVSQNPRHKITKRGQNVTFRCDPISEHNRLYWYRQTLGQGPEFLTYFQNEAQLEKSRLLSDRFSAERPKGSFSTLEIQRTEQGDSAMYLCASSSLDPPGEKLFFGSGTQLSVL.

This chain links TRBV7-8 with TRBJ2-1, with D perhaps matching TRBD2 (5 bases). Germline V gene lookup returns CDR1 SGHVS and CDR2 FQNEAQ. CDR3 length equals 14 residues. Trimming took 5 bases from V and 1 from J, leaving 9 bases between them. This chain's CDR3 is CASSATSSYNEQFF. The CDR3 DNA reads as TGTGCCAGCAGCGCTACTAGTTCCTACAATGAGCAGTTCTTC.

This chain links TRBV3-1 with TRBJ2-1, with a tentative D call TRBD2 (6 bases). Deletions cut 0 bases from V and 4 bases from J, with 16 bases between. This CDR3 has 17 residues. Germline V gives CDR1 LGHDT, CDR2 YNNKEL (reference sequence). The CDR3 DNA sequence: TGTGCCAGCAGCCAAGATTTTTGGGACTCGGGGTACAATGAGCAGTTCTTC. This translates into CASSQDFWDSGYNEQFF.

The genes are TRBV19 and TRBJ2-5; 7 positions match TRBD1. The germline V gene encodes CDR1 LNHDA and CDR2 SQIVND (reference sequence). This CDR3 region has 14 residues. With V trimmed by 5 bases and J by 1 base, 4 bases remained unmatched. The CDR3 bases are TGTGCCAGTAGTCCCGGACAGGTCCAAGAGACCCAGTACTTC. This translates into CASSPGQVQETQYF.

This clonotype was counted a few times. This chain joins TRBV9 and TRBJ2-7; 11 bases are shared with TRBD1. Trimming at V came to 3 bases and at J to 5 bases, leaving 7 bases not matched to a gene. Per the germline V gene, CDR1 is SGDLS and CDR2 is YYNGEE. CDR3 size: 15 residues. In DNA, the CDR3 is TGTGCCAGCAGCGAACAGGGACAGGGGGTCGACGAGCAGTACTTC. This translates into CASSEQGQGVDEQYF.

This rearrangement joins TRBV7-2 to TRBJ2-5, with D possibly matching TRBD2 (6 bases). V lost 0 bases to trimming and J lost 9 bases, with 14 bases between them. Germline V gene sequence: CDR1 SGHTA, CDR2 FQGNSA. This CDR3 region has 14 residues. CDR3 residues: CASSLALGGAPQYF. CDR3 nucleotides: TGTGCCAGCAGCTTAGCGTTGGGCGGGGCCCCCCAGTACTTC.

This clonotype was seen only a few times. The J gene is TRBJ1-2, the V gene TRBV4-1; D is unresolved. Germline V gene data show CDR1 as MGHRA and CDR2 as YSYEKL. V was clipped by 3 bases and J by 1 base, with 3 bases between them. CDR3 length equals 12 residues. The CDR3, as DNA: TGCGCCAGCAGCCATAATAACTATGGCTACACCTTC. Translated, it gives CASSHNNYGYTF.

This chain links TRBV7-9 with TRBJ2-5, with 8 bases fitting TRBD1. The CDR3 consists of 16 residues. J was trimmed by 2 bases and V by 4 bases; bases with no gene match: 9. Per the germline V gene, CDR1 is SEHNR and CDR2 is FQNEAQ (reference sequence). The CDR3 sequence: CASSSRDRILQETQYF. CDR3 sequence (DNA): TGTGCCAGCAGCTCCCGGGACAGGATTCTTCAAGAGACCCAGTACTTC.

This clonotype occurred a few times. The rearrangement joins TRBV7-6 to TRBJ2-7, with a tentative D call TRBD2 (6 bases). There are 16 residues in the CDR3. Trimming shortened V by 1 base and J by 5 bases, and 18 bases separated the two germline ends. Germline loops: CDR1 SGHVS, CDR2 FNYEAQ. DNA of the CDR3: TGTGCCAGCAGCTTAGAGTGGGCAGGGAGGACCAACGAGCAGTACTTC. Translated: CASSLEWAGRTNEQYF.

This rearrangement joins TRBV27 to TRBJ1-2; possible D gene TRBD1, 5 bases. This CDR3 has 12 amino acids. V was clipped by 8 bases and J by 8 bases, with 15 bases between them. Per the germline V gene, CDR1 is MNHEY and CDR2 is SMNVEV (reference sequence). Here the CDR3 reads CASYFLGRGYTF. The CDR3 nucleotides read TGTGCCAGCTACTTCCTGGGACGAGGCTACACCTTC.

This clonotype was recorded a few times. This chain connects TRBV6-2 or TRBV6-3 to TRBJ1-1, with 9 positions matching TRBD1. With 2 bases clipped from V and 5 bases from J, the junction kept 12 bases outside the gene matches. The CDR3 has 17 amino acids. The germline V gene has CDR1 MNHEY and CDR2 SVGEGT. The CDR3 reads CASSYLRTGDVWTEAFF. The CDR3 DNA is TGTGCCAGCAGTTACCTCCGGACAGGGGACGTTTGGACTGAAGCTTTCTTT.

In DNA form, the CDR3 reads TGTGCCAGCAGCTTCCCTGAGGGATCTATGAACACTGAAGCTTTCTTT. Encoded protein: CASSFPEGSMNTEAFF. The chain links TRBV7-2 to TRBJ1-1; D remains unclear. The CDR3 has 16 amino acids. Germline CDR1 is SGHTA and CDR2 is FQGNSA. Trimming left V 3 bases short and J 0 bases short, with 14 bases between.

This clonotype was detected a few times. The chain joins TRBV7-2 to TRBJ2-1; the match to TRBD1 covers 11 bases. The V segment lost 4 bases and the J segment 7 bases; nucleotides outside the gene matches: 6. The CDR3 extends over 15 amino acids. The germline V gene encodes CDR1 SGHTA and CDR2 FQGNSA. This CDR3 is CASSSPGTGGNEQFF. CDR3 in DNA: TGTGCCAGCAGCTCCCCCGGGACAGGGGGTAATGAGCAGTTCTTC.

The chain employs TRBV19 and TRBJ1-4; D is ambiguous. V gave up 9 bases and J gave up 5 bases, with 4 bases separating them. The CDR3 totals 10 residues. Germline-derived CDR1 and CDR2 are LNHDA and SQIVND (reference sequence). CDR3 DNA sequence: TGTGCCAGCAGGAATGAAAAACTGTTTTTT. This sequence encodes CASRNEKLFF.

DNA for the CDR3: TGTGCCAGCAGTTTGTGGATGAACACTGAAGCTTTCTTT. It translates to CASSLWMNTEAFF. The rearrangement uses TRBV12-3 or TRBV12-4 and TRBJ1-1; D is ambiguous. This CDR3 is built from 13 residues. V dropped 3 bases and J dropped 0 bases, with 5 bases sitting between them.

The CDR3 loop reads CASSRRGMGQGPYEQYF. The DNA for the CDR3 is TGTGCCAGCAGCCGTAGGGGCATGGGACAGGGTCCTTACGAGCAGTACTTC. This rearrangement joins TRBV7-2 to TRBJ2-7; 9 bases are a match to TRBD1. Trimming removed 5 bases from V and 4 bases from J; junction bases left unmatched: 15. This CDR3 comprises 17 residues. Germline assignment: CDR1 SGHTA and CDR2 FQGNSA.

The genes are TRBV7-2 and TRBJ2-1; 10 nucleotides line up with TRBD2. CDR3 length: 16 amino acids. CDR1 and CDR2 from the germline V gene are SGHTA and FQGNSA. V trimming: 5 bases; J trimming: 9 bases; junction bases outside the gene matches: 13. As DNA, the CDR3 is TGTGCCAGCAGCGCCCCTCGGAGCGGGGGGGCCGGTGAGCAGTTCTTC. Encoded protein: CASSAPRSGGAGEQFF. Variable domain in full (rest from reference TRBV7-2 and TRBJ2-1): GAGVSQSPSNKVTEKGKDVELRCDPISGHTALYWYRQSLGQGLEFLIYFQGNSAPDKSGLPSDRFSAERTGGSVSTLTIQRTQQEDSAVYLCASSAPRSGGAGEQFFGPGTRLTVL.

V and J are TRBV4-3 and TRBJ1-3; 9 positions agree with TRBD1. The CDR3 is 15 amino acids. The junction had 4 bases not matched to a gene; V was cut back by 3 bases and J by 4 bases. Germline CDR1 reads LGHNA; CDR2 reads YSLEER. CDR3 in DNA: TGCGCCAGCAGCCAGGACAGGGGAAGAGGAAACACCATATATTTT. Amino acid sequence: CASSQDRGRGNTIYF.